This record concerns one T cell receptor beta chain sequence. This CDR3 is built from 14 residues. Trimming pared 1 base from V and 1 base from J, leaving 7 bases between. Germline loops: CDR1 MNHEY, CDR2 SVGAGI. The sample comes from a study of blood T cell repertoires in COVID-19. Study at large: Collection of acute and convalescent COVID-19 samples took place in the United States, Italy and Spain. The cDNA or gDNA used as material had been derived from T cells, B-cell-depleted T cells, or PBMCs.

Original data processing: Scientists estimated how many nucleated cells there were by amplifying reference gene primers. Sequencing used immunoSEQ multiplex PCR; TCRdb keeps in-frame clones, though not all of them. V and J calls and clone size are those listed in that table; D and trimming were worked out from the DNA. The sample yields roughly 140,000 clones, about nine tenths seen once. Source material: peripheral blood. The chain couples TRBV6-5 to TRBJ1-1; D remains ambiguous. This receptor was identified in a man aged 45-60 years with active or convalescent COVID-19. The CDR3 bases are TGTGCCAGCAGTTACTGGGGAGAGAACACTGAAGCTTTCTTT. It is translated as CASSYWGENTEAFF.